The T cell receptor (beta chain) under discussion was sequenced for a study of identifying expanded T cells in peripheral blood (dated by TCRdb to about 2019). About the investigation overall: Separate aliquots of the same genomic DNA pool were sequenced to produce technical replicates, and four replicates were compared in pairs. The full study reports these points: The authors expected that over much longer intervals, such as months to years, biological variance in healthy repertoires might increase even further. In all healthy donors, the variance in clone template counts between samples taken roughly 14 days apart rose significantly as total template count increased. About 1.3 differentially abundant clones were flagged by the binomial model between technical replicates, whereas about 15 and 19 were flagged over roughly two weeks and four weeks, respectively. The beta-binomial model significantly reduced the number of clones called differentially abundant and the false-positive rate across all healthy-donor time intervals.

The immunoSEQ Assay, which relies on bias-controlled multiplex PCR amplification of genomic DNA, was used to profile TCRbeta CDR3 regions. As for how the authors treated the data: To quantify the absolute abundance of each unique TCRbeta CDR3 region, the sequences were collapsed and filtered. Differential abundance was tested with a binomial (Fisher-equivalent) model and with a beta-binomial model adding time-dependent variance fitted from healthy donors. Clones with fewer than 5 combined templates were removed, and a clone was called differentially abundant if the clone's Benjamini-Hochberg FDR was below 0.01. In the beta-binomial model, variance was expressed as a function of the total template count across the two samples, in the form v = (b*log(k)+a)^2. TCRdb retrieved this table from immuneACCESS and kept in-frame rearrangements only. Not all clones are present; in checked studies, unresolved V genes account for under half, and no reason is known for the remainder. The DNA gave D and trimming, while V, J and clone size come from that table. In all, the sample holds around 90,000 clones, and 88% of those were seen once. 3% to 4% of the sample is taken by the ten largest.

CDR1 SQVTM and CDR2 ANQGSEA were looked up in the germline V gene. V and J are truncated by 5 bases and 0 bases respectively, leaving an intervening sequence of 6 bases. Spanning cysteine to phenylalanine, the CDR3 consists of 12 amino acids. CDR3 DNA only is kept here, 36 bases in frame from base 1. As for this clone: The specificity of this receptor is unknown. Base qualities are not recorded, but no much larger clone differs from it by a single base.

No immune events such as infections were documented for the healthy donors during the collection period. Healthy-donor blood repertoires served as a training cohort to calibrate time-dependent variance in a beta-binomial model of T-cell clone differential abundance. The training cohort comprised 10 or so healthy donors, 3 female and 7 male. An age range of roughly 25 to 65 years, with an average of approximately 43 years, was recorded for the donors. Whole blood from each healthy donor was obtained from a commercial supplier and was collected at three time points around 13 days apart. For immunosequencing, genomic DNA was extracted from whole blood that had not been sorted.

Sequences were obtained from blood. Recombination joined TRBV29-1 with TRBJ2-3, with the identity of the D gene unclear. The TCR originated in a person between 18 and 70 years old in good health. The CDR3 has the sequence CSVSSSTDTQYF. The DNA sequence is TGCAGCGTTTCTAGTAGCACAGATACGCAGTATTTT.